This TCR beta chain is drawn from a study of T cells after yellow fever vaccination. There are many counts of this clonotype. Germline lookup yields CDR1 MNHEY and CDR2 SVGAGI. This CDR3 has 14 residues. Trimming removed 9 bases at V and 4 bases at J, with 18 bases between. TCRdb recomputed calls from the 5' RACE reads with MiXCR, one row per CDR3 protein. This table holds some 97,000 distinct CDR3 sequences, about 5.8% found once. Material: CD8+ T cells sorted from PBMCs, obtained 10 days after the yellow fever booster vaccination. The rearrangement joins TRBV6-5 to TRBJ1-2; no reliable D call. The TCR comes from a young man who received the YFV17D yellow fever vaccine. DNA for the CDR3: TGTGCCAGTCGCTCCATCTATGGTTTCTATGGCTACACCTTC. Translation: CASRSIYGFYGYTF.